Listed below are T cell receptor beta chains from one sample, sequenced in a study of blood T cells in healthy people across ages. TCRdb analysed the 5' RACE reads with MiXCR anew, one entry per CDR3 protein. The sample has 650,000 to 950,000 distinct CDR3 sequences; under 45% are singletons. Sequencing was carried out using blood. All receptors come from a man aged 55 to 70 in good health. Each CDR3 is given without its conserved first and last residue.

V gene,J gene,CDR3 protein
TRBV7-9,TRBJ1-2,ASSLGPLPDGYT
TRBV11-3,TRBJ2-1,ASSLPGGDKF
TRBV21-1,TRBJ2-5,ASSKDSKEETQY
TRBV11-2,TRBJ2-6,ASSLGRISGANVLT
TRBV30,NA,AWRKGQSSYNEQY
TRBV6-6,TRBJ2-7,ASSYTGGAYEQY
TRBV20-1,TRBJ1-1,SATGSGIGDTEAF
TRBV2,TRBJ2-3,ATTGRGSTDTQY
TRBV30,TRBJ2-1,AIATGGNSNNEQF
TRBV6-5,TRBJ2-3,ASSYSGPSVADTQY
TRBV10-3,TRBJ2-3,AISDISGEGVTDTQY
TRBV9,TRBJ2-5,AGSATSGGHQETQY
TRBV20-1,NA,SAKPWGRGNYEQY
TRBV4-3,TRBJ2-1,ASSQDRGVNEQF
TRBV28,TRBJ2-1,VSSFSVFGEQF
TRBV9,TRBJ2-6,ASSVDLGRGRWGANVLT
TRBV5-1,TRBJ1-2,ASSRGQGRSDGYT
TRBV24-1,TRBJ2-2,ATSPPRLATGELF
TRBV27,TRBJ2-1,ASAGTGSNEQF
TRBV7-2,TRBJ2-6,ASSSDRDTGANVLT
TRBV7-2,TRBJ2-1,ASSKCEQF
TRBV20-1,TRBJ1-4,SALGQDEKLF
TRBV20-1,TRBJ2-7,SARALGSSGGTYEQY
TRBV29-1,TRBJ1-5,SVQNGGSNQPQH
TRBV6-5,TRBJ2-3,ASSYRSEDTQY
TRBV29-1,TRBJ1-1,SVDSWGSTEAF
TRBV20-1,TRBJ2-1,SAARGGSSYNEQF
TRBV4-3,TRBJ1-1,ASSQDQLGEAF
TRBV5-5,TRBJ1-2,ASSLQGPGGYT
TRBV20-1,TRBJ2-7,SARDRGLAAYEQY
TRBV7-9,TRBJ2-7,ASSHFSGTASYEQY
TRBV20-1,TRBJ2-6,SVPGTGGNRGPNVLT
TRBV14,TRBJ2-2,ASSDRVTSNTGELF
TRBV7-9,NA,ASSSNLLEQY
TRBV20-1,TRBJ2-7,RAAGGQGYYEQY
TRBV6-2/TRBV6-3,TRBJ1-6,ASSDPEKAVNSPLH
TRBV4-1,TRBJ1-2,ASSPAPNPDNYGYT
TRBV5-1,TRBJ2-7,ASSLRTSGSEQY
TRBV29-1,TRBJ2-3,SVEQGLSTDTQY
TRBV5-1,TRBJ2-3,ASRTAARTDTQY
TRBV7-9,TRBJ2-7,ASSLEQGKLRYEQY
TRBV13,TRBJ1-6,ASSLGLNNSPLH
TRBV20-1,TRBJ2-7,SVLAPSYEQY
TRBV4-3,TRBJ2-5,ASSQGREAGQETQY
TRBV5-6,TRBJ2-1,ASSSHSGDEF
TRBV20-1,TRBJ2-7,SARDGRVPYEQY
TRBV27,TRBJ1-4,ASSSEGQPNEKLF
TRBV14,TRBJ2-3,ASSPYPGQATDTQY
TRBV4-3,TRBJ2-5,ASSQDRLTGGETQY
TRBV20-1,TRBJ2-5,SARLAGGPQETQY
TRBV9,TRBJ2-7,ASSVEDRGLGHEQY
TRBV10-3,TRBJ1-2,AIGTDYGYT
TRBV9,TRBJ2-1,ASSVEAGRNEQF
TRBV4-3,TRBJ2-5,ASSQDRLAGGSTQY
TRBV6-2/TRBV6-3,TRBJ2-1,ASSSLSGFENEQF
TRBV3-1,TRBJ2-1,ASSPDRGRYNEQF
TRBV5-5,TRBJ2-7,ASSLGQQTYEQY
TRBV7-9,TRBJ1-4,ASSDSHRDSIEKLF